This TCR beta chain came from a study of T cells in localized non-small cell lung cancer. Clones were sequenced by immunoSEQ multiplex PCR, and TCRdb holds only the in-frame ones, with some missing. The sample holds 7,000 to 8,500 clones, around 50% seen once. Regarding the study as a whole: Multi-region tumor sequencing was not done, so intratumor heterogeneity could not be excluded.

J gave up 9 bases and V 5 bases, and 9 bases lay outside the gene matches. The germline V gene has CDR1 LNHDA and CDR2 SQIVND (reference sequence). The CDR3 covers 15 residues. In this sample, this clone turned up a few times. Its antigen remains unknown. This sequence originates from a female donor older than 55 with stage I lung adenocarcinoma. The sequencing used lymph node tissue, collected before any cancer treatment. This chain uses TRBV19 with TRBJ1-6; 8 nucleotides line up with TRBD1. This CDR3 is CASSPATGVASPLHF. DNA of the CDR3: TGTGCCAGTAGTCCGGCGACAGGGGTCGCTTCACCCCTCCACTTT.